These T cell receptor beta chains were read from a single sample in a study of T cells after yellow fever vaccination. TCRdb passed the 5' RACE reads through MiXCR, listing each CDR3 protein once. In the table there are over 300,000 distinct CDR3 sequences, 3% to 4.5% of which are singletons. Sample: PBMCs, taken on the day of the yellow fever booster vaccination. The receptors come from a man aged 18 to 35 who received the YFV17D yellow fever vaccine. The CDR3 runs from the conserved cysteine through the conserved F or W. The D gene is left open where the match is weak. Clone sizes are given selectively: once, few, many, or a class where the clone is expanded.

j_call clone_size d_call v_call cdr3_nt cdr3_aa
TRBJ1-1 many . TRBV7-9 TGTGCCAGCAGCTTGGGGGGGGAGAACACTGAAGCTTTCTTT CASSLGGENTEAFF
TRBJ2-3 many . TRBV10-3 TGTGCCATCGAAGGTCAGGGCACAGATACGCAGTATTTT CAIEGQGTDTQYF
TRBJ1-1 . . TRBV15 TGTGCCACCAGCAGAACCCGAGAGGGGCGAGAAGCTTTCTTT CATSRTREGREAFF
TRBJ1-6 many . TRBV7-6 TGTGCCAGCAGCTTAGCGGGGTTGTCACCCCTCCACTTT CASSLAGLSPLHF
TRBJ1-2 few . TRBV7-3 TGTGCCAGCAGCAATGCTACAGGGAACTATGGCTACACCTTC CASSNATGNYGYTF
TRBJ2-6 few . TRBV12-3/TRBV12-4 TGTGCCAGCAGTCACTCTGGGGCCAACGTCCTGACTTTC CASSHSGANVLTF
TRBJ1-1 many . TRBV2 TGTGCCAGCAGTTCCGGGACCCAGAACACTGAAGCTTTCTTT CASSSGTQNTEAFF
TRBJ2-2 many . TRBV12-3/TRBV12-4 TGTGCCAGCAGTTTAGGCGGGGCCGGGGAGCTGTTTTTT CASSLGGAGELFF
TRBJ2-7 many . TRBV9 TGTGCCAGCAGCGTAGAGGGACGTTACGCCGAGCAGTACTTC CASSVEGRYAEQYF
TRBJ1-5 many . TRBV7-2 TGTGCCAGCAGCCCGTTAAGTTATCAGCCCCAGCATTTT CASSPLSYQPQHF
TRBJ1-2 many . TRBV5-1 TGCGCCAGCAGCTTGTCCCCGGAGGGGGACTATGGCTACACCTTC CASSLSPEGDYGYTF
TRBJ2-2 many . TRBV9 TGTGCCAGCAGCGTAGAAGGTTCCGCGAACACCGGGGAGCTGTTTTTT CASSVEGSANTGELFF
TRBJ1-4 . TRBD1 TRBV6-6 TGTGCCAGCAGTCACCGGGACAGGGTCGTAAAACTGTTTTTT CASSHRDRVVKLFF
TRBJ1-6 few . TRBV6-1 TGTGCCAGCAGTGAAGTCGCTGGGTATTCACCCCTCCACTTT CASSEVAGYSPLHF
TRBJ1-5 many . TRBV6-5 TGTGCCAGCAGCCCGGGTTCGGGAGGGTATCAGCCCCAGCATTTT CASSPGSGGYQPQHF
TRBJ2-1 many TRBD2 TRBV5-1 TGCGCCAGCAGCCCGGCGGGGGGCGGGCAGTTCTTC CASSPAGGGQFF
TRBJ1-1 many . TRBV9 TGTGCCAGCAGCGTAGGGAGTACAACTGAAGCTTTCTTT CASSVGSTTEAFF
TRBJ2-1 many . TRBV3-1 TGTGCCAGCAGTTCCCGGGGGGCCGAGGGTGAGCAGTTCTTC CASSSRGAEGEQFF
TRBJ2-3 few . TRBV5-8 TGTGCCAGCAGCACCGGGACACGCACAGATACGCAGTATTTT CASSTGTRTDTQYF
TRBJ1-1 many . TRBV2 TGTGCCAGCACCCCGGGAGGCATTTATATCGAAGCTTTCTTT CASTPGGIYIEAFF
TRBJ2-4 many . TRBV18 TGTGCCAGCTCACCTACCAGGGTGGAAAACATTCAGTACTTC CASSPTRVENIQYF
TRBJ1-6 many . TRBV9 TGTGCCAGCGCCGAGACAAAGAATTCACCCCTCCACTTT CASAETKNSPLHF
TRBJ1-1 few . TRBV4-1 TGCGCCAGCAGCCTTGACATCTCGAACACTGAAGCTTTCTTT CASSLDISNTEAFF
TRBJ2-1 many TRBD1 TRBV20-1 TGCAGTGCCCCCCGGGGGACAGGGGGCAATGAGCAGTTCTTC CSAPRGTGGNEQFF
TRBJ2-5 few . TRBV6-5 TGTGCCAGCAGTTACGGGGGCCTGCCTCAAGAGACCCAGTACTTC CASSYGGLPQETQYF
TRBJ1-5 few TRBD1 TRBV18 TGTGCCAGCTCACCGGGACAGGGGATGGACCAGCCCCAGCATTTT CASSPGQGMDQPQHF
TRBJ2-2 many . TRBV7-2 TGTGCCAGCAGCTTATACTCCACCGGGGAGCTGTTTTTT CASSLYSTGELFF
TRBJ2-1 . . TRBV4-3 TGCGCCAGCAGCCAGAAAGGGACTGGACTCTACAATGAGCAGTTCTTC CASSQKGTGLYNEQFF
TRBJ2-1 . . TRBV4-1 TGCGCCAGCAGCCAAGTCCGTGCTGAGCAGTTCTTC CASSQVRAEQFF
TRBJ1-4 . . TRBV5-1 TGCGCCAGCAGCGATTCGGAGGTGAATCTACCGGAAAAACTGTTTTTT CASSDSEVNLPEKLFF
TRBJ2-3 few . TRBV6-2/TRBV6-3 TGTGCCACCTCGAGCGGGAGCACAGATACGCAGTATTTT CATSSGSTDTQYF
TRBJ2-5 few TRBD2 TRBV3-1 TGTGCCAGCAGCGGGCGGACTAGCGGAGAAGAAGGAACCCAGTACTTC CASSGRTSGEEGTQYF
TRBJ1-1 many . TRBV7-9 TGTGCCAGCAGCTTGACTACGGTGAACACTGAAGCTTTCTTT CASSLTTVNTEAFF
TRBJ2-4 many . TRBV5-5 TGTGCCAGCAGCTTGGACCGCTTAGCCAAAAACATTCAGTACTTC CASSLDRLAKNIQYF
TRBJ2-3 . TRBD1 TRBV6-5 TGTGCCTCCCGCCGGGACAGGGTCACAGATACGCAGTATTTT CASRRDRVTDTQYF